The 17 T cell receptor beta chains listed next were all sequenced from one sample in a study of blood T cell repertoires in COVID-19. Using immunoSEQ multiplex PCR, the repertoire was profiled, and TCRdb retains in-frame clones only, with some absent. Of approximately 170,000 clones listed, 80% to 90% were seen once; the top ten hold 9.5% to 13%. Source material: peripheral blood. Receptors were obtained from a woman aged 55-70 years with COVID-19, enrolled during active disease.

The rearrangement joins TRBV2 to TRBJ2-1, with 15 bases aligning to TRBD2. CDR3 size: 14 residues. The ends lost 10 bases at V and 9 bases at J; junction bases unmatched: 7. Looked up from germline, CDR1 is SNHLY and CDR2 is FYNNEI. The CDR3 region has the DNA TGTGCCACTGGGACTAGCGGGAGGTCAGGTGAGCAGTTCTTC. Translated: CATGTSGRSGEQFF.

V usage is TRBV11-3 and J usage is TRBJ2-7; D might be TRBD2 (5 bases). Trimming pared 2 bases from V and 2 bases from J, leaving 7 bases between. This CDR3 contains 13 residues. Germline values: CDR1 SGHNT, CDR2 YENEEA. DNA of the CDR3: TGTGCCAGCAGCTTAATGGGAGCCTACGAGCAGTACTTC. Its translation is CASSLMGAYEQYF. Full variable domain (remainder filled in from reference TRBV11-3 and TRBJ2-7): EAGVVQSPRYKIIEKKQPVAFWCNPISGHNTLYWYLQNLGQGPELLIRYENEEAVDDSQLPKDRFSAERLKGVDSTLKIQPAELGDSAVYLCASSLMGAYEQYFGPGTRLTVT.

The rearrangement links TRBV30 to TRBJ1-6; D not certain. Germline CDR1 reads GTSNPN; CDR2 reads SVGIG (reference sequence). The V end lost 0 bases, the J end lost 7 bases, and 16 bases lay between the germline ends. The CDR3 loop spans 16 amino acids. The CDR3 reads CAWSVLPPPANSPLHF. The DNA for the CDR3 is TGTGCCTGGAGTGTACTCCCCCCACCAGCGAATTCACCCCTCCACTTT.

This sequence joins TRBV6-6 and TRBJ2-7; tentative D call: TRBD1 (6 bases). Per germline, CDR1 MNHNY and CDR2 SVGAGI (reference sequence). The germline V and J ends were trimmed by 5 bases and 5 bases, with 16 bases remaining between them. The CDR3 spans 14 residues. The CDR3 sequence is CASSPSRGDDEQYF. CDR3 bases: TGTGCCAGCAGTCCTTCCAGGGGCGACGACGAGCAGTACTTC.

The CDR3 coding sequence is TGTGCCAGCAGCTCCGCAGATAACTATGGCTACACCTTC. Translation gives CASSSADNYGYTF. The chain carries TRBV7-9 and TRBJ1-2; no reliable D call. The germline CDR1 and CDR2 sequences are SEHNR and FQNEAQ (reference sequence). V was shortened by 4 bases and J by 1 base, with 7 bases between the two germline ends. This CDR3 is built from 13 residues.

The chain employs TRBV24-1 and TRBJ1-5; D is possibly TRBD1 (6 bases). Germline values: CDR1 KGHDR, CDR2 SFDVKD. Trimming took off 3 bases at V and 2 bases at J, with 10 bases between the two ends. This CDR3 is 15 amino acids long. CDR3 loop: CATSDANRGNQPQHF. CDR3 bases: TGTGCCACCAGTGATGCCAACAGGGGCAATCAGCCCCAGCATTTT.

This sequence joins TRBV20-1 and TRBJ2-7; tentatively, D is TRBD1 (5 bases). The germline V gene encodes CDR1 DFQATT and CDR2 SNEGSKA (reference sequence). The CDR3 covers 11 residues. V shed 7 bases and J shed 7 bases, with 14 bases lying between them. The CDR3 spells CSVQGAEEQYF. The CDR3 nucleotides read TGCAGTGTTCAGGGTGCTGAAGAGCAGTACTTC.

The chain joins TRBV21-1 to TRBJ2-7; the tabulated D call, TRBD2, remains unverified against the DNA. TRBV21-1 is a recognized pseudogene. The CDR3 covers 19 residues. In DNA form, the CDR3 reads TGTGCCAGCAGCAAGCTACCGCGAACTAGCGGGGTGAGCTCCTACGAGCAGTACTTC. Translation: CASSKLPRTSGVSSYEQYF.

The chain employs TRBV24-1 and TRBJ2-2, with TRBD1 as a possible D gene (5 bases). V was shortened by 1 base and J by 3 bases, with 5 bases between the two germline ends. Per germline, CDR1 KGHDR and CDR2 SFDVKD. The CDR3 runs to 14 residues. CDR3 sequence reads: CATSDLGDTGELFF. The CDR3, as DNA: TGTGCCACCAGTGATTTAGGGGACACCGGGGAGCTGTTTTTT.

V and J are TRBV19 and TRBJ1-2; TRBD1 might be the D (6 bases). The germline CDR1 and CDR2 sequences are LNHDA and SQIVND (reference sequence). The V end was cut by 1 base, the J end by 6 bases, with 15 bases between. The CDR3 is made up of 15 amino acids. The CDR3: CASSIVAGEIHGYTF. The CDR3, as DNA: TGTGCCAGTAGTATAGTCGCAGGGGAGATACATGGCTACACCTTC.

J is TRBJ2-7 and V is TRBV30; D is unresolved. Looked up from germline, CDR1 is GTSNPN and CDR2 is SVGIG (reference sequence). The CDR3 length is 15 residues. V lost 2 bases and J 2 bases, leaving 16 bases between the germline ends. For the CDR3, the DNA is TGTGCCTGGAGTCCCCAACCCGCGATGGCCTACGAGCAGTACTTC. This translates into CAWSPQPAMAYEQYF. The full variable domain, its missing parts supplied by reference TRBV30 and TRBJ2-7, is SQTIHQWPATLVQPVGSPLSLECTVEGTSNPNLYWYRQAAGRGLQLLFYSVGIGQISSEVPQNLSASRPQDRQFILSSKKLLLSDSGFYLCAWSPQPAMAYEQYFGPGTRLTVT.

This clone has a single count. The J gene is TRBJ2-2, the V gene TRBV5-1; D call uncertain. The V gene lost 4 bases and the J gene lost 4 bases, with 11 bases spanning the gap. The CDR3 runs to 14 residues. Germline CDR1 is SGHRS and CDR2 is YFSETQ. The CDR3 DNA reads TGCGCCAGCAGCATGGTTCAGATCACCGGGGAGCTGTTTTTT. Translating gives CASSMVQITGELFF.

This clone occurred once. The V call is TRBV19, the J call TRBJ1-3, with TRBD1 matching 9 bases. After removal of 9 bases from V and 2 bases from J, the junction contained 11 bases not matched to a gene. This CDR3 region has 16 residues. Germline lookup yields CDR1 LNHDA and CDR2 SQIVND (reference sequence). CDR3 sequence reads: CASLPRDRAPGNTIYF. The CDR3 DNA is TGTGCCAGCTTACCGCGGGACAGGGCCCCTGGAAACACCATATATTTT.

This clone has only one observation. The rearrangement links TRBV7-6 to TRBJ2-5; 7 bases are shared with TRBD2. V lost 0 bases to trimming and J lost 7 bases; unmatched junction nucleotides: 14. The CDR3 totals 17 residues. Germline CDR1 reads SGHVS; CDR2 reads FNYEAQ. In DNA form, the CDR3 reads TGTGCCAGCAGCTTAGCGTGGCAAGCGGGGAGGCCGGGGACCCAGTACTTC. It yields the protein CASSLAWQAGRPGTQYF.

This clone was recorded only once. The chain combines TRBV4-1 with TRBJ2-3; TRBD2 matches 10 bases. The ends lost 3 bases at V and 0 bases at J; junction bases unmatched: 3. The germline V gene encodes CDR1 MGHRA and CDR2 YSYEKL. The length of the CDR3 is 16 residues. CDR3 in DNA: TGCGCCAGCAGCCACGGGACTAGCGTTAGCACAGATACGCAGTATTTT. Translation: CASSHGTSVSTDTQYF.

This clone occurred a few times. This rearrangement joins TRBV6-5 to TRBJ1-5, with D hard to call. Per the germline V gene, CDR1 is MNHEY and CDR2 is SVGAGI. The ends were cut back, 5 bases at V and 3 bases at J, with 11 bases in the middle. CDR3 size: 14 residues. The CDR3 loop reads CASSLSYSNQPQHF. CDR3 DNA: TGTGCCAGCAGTCTTTCTTATTCCAATCAGCCCCAGCATTTT.

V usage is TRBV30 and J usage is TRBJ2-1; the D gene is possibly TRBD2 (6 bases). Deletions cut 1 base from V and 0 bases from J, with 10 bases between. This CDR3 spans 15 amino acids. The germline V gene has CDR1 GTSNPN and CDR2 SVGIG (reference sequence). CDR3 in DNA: TGTGCCTGGAGTGCAGGACTAAGCTCCTACAATGAGCAGTTCTTC. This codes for CAWSAGLSSYNEQFF. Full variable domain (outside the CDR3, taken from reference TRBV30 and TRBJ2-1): SQTIHQWPATLVQPVGSPLSLECTVEGTSNPNLYWYRQAAGRGLQLLFYSVGIGQISSEVPQNLSASRPQDRQFILSSKKLLLSDSGFYLCAWSAGLSSYNEQFFGPGTRLTVL.